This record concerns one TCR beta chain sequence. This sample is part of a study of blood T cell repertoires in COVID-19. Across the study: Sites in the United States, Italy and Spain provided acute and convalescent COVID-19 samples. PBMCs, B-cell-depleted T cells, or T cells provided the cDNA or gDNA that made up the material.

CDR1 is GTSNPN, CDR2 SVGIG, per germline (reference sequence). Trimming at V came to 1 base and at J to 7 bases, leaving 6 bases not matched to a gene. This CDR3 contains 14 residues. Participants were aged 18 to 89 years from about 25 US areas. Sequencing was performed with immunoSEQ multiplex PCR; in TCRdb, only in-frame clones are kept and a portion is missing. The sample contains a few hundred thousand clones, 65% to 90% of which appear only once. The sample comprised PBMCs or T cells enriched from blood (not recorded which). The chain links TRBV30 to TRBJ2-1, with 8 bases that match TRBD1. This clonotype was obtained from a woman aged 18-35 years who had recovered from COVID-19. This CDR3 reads CAWSEGDRINEQFF. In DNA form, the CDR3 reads TGTGCCTGGAGTGAGGGGGACAGGATAAATGAGCAGTTCTTC. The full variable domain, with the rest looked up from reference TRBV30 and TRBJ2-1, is SQTIHQWPATLVQPVGSPLSLECTVEGTSNPNLYWYRQAAGRGLQLLFYSVGIGQISSEVPQNLSASRPQDRQFILSSKKLLLSDSGFYLCAWSEGDRINEQFFGPGTRLTVL.